This T cell receptor (beta chain) was captured by sequencing in a study of T cell responses to AZD1222 COVID-19 vaccine. Study outcomes and limitations: The donor cohort was predominantly white British with a female majority, and clonal diversity may have been underestimated. Recipients of two AZD1222 doses showed rising Spike-specific TCR breadth and depth. Recipients of AZD1222 seropositive at baseline numbered only 5 or 6. Spike-wide coverage was observed for vaccine-associated CD4 TCRs, with dominant responses at 160-218 and 743-854.

The data were produced by immunoSEQ multiplex PCR, yet TCRdb's version contains in-frame clones alone and is incomplete. This sample yields around 200,000 clones, of which 85% to 90% are seen a single time; less than 0.55% belongs to the top ten. This CDR3 is 16 amino acids long. In germline, CDR1 is SGHDN, CDR2 FVKESK. The V gene lost 4 bases and the J gene lost 4 bases, with 19 bases spanning the gap. On this clone: Its antigen remains unidentified.

Specimen: peripheral blood, collected on day 0 of AZD1222 vaccination. The clonotype originates from an adult in good health. The chain uses TRBV14 and TRBJ1-1; D gene unclear. CDR3 coding DNA: TGTGCCAGCAGCCCCCTGGGAGGGATAGGGCCCACTGAAGCTTTCTTT. It specifies CASSPLGGIGPTEAFF.